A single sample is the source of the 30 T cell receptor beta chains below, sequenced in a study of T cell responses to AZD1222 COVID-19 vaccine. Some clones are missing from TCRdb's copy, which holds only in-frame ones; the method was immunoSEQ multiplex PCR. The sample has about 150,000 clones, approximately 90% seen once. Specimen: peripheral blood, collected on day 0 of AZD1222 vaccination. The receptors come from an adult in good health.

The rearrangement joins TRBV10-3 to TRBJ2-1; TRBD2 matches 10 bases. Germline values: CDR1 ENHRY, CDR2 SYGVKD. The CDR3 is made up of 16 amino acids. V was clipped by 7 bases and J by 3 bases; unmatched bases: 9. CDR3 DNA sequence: TGTGCCATCACCCCTCGGACTAGCGGCAACTACAATGAGCAGTTCTTC. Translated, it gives CAITPRTSGNYNEQFF.

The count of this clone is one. In DNA, the CDR3 is TGCAGCGCCCAGAGAGCAGGGGGCGTTAAGAACACTGAAGCTTTCTTT. It codes for CSAQRAGGVKNTEAFF. This chain joins TRBV29-1 and TRBJ1-1, with 8 bases lining up with TRBD1. Germline CDR1 reads SQVTM; CDR2 reads ANQGSEA. The CDR3 extends over 16 amino acids. V shed 7 bases, J shed 1 base, and the junction held 14 bases outside the gene matches.

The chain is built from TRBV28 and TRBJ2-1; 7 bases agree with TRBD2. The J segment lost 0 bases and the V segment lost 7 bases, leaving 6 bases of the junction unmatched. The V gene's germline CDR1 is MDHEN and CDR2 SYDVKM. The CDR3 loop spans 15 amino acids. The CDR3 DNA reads TGTGCCAGCATGGTGGGAGGGAGCTCCTACAATGAGCAGTTCTTC. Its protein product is CASMVGGSSYNEQFF.

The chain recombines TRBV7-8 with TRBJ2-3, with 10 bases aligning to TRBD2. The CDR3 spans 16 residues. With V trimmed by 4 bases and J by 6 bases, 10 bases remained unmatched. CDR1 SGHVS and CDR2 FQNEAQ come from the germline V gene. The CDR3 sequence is CASSSRSGREYDTQYF. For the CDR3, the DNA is TGTGCCAGCAGCTCAAGGAGCGGGAGGGAATACGATACGCAGTATTTT.

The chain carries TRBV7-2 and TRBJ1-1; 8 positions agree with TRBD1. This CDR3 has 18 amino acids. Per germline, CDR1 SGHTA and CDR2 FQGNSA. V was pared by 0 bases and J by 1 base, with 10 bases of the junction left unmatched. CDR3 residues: CASSLAGVFGQGNTEAFF. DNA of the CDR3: TGTGCCAGCAGCTTAGCCGGAGTATTCGGACAGGGGAACACTGAAGCTTTCTTT.

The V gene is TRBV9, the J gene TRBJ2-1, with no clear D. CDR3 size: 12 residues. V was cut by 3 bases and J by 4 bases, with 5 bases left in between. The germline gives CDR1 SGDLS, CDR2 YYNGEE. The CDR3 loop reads CASSDWYNEQFF. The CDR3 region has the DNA TGTGCCAGCAGCGACTGGTACAATGAGCAGTTCTTC.

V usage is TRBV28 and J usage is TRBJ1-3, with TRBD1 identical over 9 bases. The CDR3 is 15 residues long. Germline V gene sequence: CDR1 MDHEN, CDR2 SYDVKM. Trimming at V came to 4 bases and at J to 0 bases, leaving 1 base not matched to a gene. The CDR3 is CASSWGQGSGNTIYF. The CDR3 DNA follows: TGTGCCAGCAGTTGGGGACAGGGCTCTGGAAACACCATATATTTT.

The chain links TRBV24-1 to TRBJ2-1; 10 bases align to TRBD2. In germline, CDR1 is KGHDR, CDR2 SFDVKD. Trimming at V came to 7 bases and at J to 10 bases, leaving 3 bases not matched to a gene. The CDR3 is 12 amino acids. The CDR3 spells CATRGTSEEQFF. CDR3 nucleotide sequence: TGTGCCACCAGGGGGACTAGCGAAGAGCAGTTCTTC.

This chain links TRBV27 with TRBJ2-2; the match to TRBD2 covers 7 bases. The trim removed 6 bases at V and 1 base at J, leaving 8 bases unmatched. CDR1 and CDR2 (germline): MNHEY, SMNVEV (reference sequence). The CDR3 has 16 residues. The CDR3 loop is CASSSSGTVNTGELFF. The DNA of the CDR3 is TGTGCCAGCAGCTCCAGCGGGACCGTGAACACCGGGGAGCTGTTTTTT.

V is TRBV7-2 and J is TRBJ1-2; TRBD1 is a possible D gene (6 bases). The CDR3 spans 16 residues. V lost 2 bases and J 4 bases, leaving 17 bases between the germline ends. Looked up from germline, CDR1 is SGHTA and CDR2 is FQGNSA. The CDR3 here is CASSLPSLGGLYGYTF. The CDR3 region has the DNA TGTGCCAGCAGCTTACCGTCACTGGGGGGCCTCTATGGCTACACCTTC.

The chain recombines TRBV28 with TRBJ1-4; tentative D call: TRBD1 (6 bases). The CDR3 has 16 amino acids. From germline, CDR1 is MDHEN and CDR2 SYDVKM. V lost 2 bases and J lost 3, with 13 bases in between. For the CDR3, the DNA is TGTGCCAGCAGTTTACCAGAAGGGGGGGCTAATGAAAAACTGTTTTTT. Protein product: CASSLPEGGANEKLFF.

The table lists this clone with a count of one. CDR3 nucleotides: TGTGCCAGCAGTGTCGACAGCGGGAGGGCCAATGAGCAGTTCTTC. This gives the protein CASSVDSGRANEQFF. J is TRBJ2-1 and V is TRBV2; TRBD2 matches at 10 bases. The germline V gene encodes CDR1 SNHLY and CDR2 FYNNEI. The CDR3 sequence is 15 residues long. The V segment lost 4 bases and the J segment 6 bases; nucleotides outside the gene matches: 6.

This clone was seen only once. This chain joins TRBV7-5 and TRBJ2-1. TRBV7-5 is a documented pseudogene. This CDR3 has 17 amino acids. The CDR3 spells CARSLGPLVVVYNEQFF. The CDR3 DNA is TGTGCCAGAAGCTTAGGCCCTTTGGTCGTTGTCTACAATGAGCAGTTCTTC.

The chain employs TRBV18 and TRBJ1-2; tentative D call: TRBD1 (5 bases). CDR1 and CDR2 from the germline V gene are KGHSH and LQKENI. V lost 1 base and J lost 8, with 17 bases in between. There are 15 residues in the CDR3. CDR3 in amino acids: CASSPRAGPQEGYTF. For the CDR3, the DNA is TGTGCCAGCTCACCACGTGCAGGGCCTCAGGAAGGCTACACCTTC.

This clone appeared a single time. The CDR3 DNA sequence: TGCAGTGCTAGTAGTCTGGCGGCTGAGCAGTTCTTC. Its protein product is CSASSLAAEQFF. The chain couples TRBV20-1 to TRBJ2-1; D is ambiguous. Germline CDR1 is DFQATT and CDR2 is SNEGSKA (reference sequence). This CDR3 comprises 12 residues. The V end lost 3 bases, the J end lost 9 bases, and 12 bases lay between the germline ends.

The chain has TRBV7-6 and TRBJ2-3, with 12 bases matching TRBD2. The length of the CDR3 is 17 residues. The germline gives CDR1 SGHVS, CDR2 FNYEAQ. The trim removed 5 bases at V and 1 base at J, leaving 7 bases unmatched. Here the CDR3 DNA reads TGTGCCAGCAGCCCGCTACGGACTAGCGGGGGCACAGATACGCAGTATTTT. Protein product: CASSPLRTSGGTDTQYF. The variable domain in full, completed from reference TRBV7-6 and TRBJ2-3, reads GAGVSQSPRYKVTKRGQDVALRCDPISGHVSLYWYRQALGQGPEFLTYFNYEAQQDKSGLPNDRFSAERPEGSISTLTIQRTEQRDSAMYRCASSPLRTSGGTDTQYFGPGTRLTVL.

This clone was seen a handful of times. In DNA form, the CDR3 reads TGTGCCAGCAGTTACTCGTGGACAGGGGGTGGCTACACCTTC. Translating gives CASSYSWTGGGYTF. This sequence joins TRBV6-2 or TRBV6-3 and TRBJ1-2, with 10 bases identical to TRBD1. The trim removed 0 bases at V and 7 bases at J, leaving 2 bases unmatched. The CDR3 contains 14 residues. Per the germline V gene, CDR1 is MNHEY and CDR2 is SVGEGT.

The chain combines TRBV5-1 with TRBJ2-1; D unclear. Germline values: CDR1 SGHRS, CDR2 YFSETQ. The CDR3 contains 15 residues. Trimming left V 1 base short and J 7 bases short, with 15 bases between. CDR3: CASSLFSGRENEQFF. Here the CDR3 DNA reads TGCGCCAGCAGCTTGTTCTCGGGCCGAGAGAATGAGCAGTTCTTC.

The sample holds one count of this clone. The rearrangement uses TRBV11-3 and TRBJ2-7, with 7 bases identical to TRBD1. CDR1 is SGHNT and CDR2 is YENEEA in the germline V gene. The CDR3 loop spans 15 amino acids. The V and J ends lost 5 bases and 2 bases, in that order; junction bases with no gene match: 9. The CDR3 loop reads CASSLHRGPPYEQYF. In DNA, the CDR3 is TGTGCCAGCAGCCTCCACAGGGGTCCACCCTACGAGCAGTACTTC.

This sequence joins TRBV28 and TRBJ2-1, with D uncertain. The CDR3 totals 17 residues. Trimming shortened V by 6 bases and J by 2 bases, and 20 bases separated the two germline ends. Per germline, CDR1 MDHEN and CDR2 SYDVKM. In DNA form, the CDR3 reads TGTGCCAGCAGCCCAGCGCCCCCAAAGGGCGCCTACAATGAGCAGTTCTTC. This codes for CASSPAPPKGAYNEQFF.

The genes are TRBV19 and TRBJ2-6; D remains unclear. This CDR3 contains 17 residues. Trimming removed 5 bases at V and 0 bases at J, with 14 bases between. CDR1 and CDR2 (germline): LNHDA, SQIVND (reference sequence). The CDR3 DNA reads TGTGCCAGTAGTGGTGGCGGCAGTTTCTCTGGGGCCAACGTCCTGACTTTC. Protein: CASSGGGSFSGANVLTF.

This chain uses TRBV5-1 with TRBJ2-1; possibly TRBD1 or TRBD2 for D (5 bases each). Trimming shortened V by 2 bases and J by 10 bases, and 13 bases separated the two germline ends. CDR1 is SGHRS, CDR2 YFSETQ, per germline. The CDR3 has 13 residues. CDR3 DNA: TGCGCCAGCAGCTTACTAGTTCAGGGAGAGCAGTTCTTC. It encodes CASSLLVQGEQFF.

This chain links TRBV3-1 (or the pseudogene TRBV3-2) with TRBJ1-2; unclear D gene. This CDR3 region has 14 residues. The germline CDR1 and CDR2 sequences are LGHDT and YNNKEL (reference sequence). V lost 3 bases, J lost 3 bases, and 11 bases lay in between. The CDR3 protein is CASSQAPRDYGYTF. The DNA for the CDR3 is TGTGCCAGCAGCCAGGCACCCCGGGACTATGGCTACACCTTC.

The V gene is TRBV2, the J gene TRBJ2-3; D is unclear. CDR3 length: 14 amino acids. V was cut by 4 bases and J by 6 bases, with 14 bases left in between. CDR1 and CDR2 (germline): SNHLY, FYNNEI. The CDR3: CASSVQPTKDTQYF. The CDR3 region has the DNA TGTGCCAGCAGTGTGCAGCCAACCAAGGATACGCAGTATTTT.

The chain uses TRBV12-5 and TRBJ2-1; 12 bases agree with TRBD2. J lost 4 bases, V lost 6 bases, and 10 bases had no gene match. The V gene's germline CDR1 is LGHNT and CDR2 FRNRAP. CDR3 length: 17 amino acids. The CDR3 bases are TGTGCTAGTGGAATTCATCTAGCGGGAGGGCGGTACAATGAGCAGTTCTTC. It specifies CASGIHLAGGRYNEQFF.

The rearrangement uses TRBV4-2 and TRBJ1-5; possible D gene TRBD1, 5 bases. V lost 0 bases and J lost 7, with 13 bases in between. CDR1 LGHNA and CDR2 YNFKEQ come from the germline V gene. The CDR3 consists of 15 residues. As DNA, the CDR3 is TGTGCCAGCAGCCAAGATCGAGCGGGGGTCCAGCCCCAGCATTTT. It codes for CASSQDRAGVQPQHF.

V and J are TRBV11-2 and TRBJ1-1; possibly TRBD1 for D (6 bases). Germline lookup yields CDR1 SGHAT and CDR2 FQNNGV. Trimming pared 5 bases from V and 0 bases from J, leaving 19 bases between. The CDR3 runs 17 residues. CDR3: CASSTRQARGMNTEAFF. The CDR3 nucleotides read TGTGCCAGCAGCACCCGACAGGCCCGGGGGATGAACACTGAAGCTTTCTTT.

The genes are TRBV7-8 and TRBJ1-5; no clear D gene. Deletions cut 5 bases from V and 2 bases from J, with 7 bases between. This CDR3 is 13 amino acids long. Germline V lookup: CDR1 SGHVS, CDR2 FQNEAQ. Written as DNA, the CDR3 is TGTGCCAGCAGCCAAGGAGGCAATCAGCCCCAGCATTTT. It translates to CASSQGGNQPQHF.

The CDR3 protein is CASSQDPFIRKANLKGGNTIYF. As DNA, the CDR3 is TGTGCCAGCAGCCAAGATCCTTTTATCCGGAAGGCGAATTTGAAAGGTGGAAACACCATATATTTT. J is TRBJ1-3 and V is TRBV14; no clear D gene. Germline V gene data show CDR1 as SGHDN and CDR2 as FVKESK. CDR3 size: 22 residues. Trimming removed 0 bases at V and 3 bases at J, with 30 bases between. Combining the CDR3 with reference TRBV14 and TRBJ1-3 gives the whole variable domain EAGVTQFPSHSVIEKGQTVTLRCDPISGHDNLYWYRRVMGKEIKFLLHFVKESKQDESGMPNNRFLAERTGGTYSTLKVQPAELEDSGVYFCASSQDPFIRKANLKGGNTIYFGEGSWLTVV.

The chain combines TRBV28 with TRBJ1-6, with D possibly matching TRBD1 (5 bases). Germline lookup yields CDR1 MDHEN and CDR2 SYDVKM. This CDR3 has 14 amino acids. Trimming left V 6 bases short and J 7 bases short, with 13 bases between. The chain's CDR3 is CASRTGTWNSPLHF. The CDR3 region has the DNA TGTGCCAGCAGGACCGGGACTTGGAATTCACCCCTCCACTTT.